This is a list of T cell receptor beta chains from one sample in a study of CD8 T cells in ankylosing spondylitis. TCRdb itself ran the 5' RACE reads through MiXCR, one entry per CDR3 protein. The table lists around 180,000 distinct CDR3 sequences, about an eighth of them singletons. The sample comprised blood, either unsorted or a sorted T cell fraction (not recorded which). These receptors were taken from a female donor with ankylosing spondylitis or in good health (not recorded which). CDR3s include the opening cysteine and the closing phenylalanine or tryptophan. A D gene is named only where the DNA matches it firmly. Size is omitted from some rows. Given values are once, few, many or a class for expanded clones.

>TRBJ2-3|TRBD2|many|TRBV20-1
CSAVAGVNVGTDTQYF
TGCAGTGCCGTAGCGGGAGTTAATGTTGGCACAGATACGCAGTATTTT
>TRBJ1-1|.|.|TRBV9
CASSVGGGGTEAFF
TGTGCCAGCAGCGTGGGAGGGGGGGGGACTGAAGCTTTCTTT
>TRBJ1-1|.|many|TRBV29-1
CSVGNPGTEAFF
TGCAGCGTTGGTAATCCAGGCACTGAAGCTTTCTTT
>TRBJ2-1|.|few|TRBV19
CASSIPLIHTYNEQFF
TGTGCCAGTAGTATACCGTTGATTCACACTTACAATGAGCAGTTCTTC
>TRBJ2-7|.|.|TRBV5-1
CASSLVYGLEQYF
TGCGCCAGCAGCTTGGTATACGGGCTCGAGCAGTACTTC
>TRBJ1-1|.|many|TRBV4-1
CASSHGLGGNTEAFF
TGCGCCAGCAGCCATGGCCTGGGGGGGAACACTGAAGCTTTCTTT
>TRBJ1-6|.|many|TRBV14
CASSQSPGSPLHF
TGTGCCAGCAGCCAGTCCCCCGGTTCACCCCTCCACTTT
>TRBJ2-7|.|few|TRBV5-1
CASSRDYEQYF
TGCGCCAGCAGCCGGGACTACGAGCAGTACTTC
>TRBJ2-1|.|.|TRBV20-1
CSAREGGSEPLGEQFF
TGCAGTGCTAGAGAAGGTGGCAGCGAGCCTTTGGGTGAGCAGTTCTTC
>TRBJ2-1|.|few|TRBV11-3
CASSLDRYEQFF
TGTGCCAGCAGCTTAGATCGTTATGAGCAGTTCTTC
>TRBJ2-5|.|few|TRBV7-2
CASSFGWEETQYF
TGTGCCAGCAGCTTTGGTTGGGAAGAGACCCAGTACTTC
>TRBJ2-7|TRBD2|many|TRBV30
CAWGRTGTSVIHEQYF
TGTGCCTGGGGACGAACCGGGACTAGCGTCATCCACGAGCAGTACTTC
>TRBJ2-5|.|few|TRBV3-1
CASSQELRRAQETQYF
TGTGCCAGCAGCCAAGAACTCAGAAGAGCCCAAGAGACCCAGTACTTC
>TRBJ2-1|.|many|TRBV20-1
CSASAAGSYNEQFF
TGCAGTGCTAGCGCAGCGGGTTCCTACAATGAGCAGTTCTTC
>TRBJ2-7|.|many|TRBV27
CASSLFSGTYEQYF
TGTGCCAGCAGTTTATTTTCGGGGACCTACGAGCAGTACTTC
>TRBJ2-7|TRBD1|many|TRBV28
CASSLSGTEYEQYF
TGTGCCAGCTCTTTGTCCGGGACAGAATACGAGCAGTACTTC
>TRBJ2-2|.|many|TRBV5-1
CASSAGTRVGELFF
TGCGCCAGCAGCGCCGGGACTCGGGTCGGGGAGCTGTTTTTT
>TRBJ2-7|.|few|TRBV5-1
CASSFRAESYEQYF
TGCGCCAGCAGCTTCCGGGCCGAATCCTACGAGCAGTACTTC
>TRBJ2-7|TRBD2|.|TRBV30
CAWSRGRQEGEQYF
TGTGCCTGGAGTCGCGGGAGGCAGGAGGGCGAGCAGTACTTC
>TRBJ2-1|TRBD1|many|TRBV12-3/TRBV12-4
CASSLGGQGPGQFF
TGTGCCAGCAGTTTAGGGGGACAGGGGCCTGGGCAGTTCTTC
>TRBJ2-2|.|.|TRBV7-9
CASSLSRGAGELFF
TGTGCCAGCAGCTTAAGCCGAGGGGCCGGGGAGCTGTTTTTT